This T cell receptor (beta chain) was identified in a study of blood T cell repertoires in COVID-19. Whole-study context: Samples taken during acute and convalescent COVID-19 were collected in the United States, Italy and Spain. T cells, B-cell-depleted T cells, or PBMCs supplied cDNA or gDNA.

Original handling: Amplification of reference gene primers was used by the study to estimate nucleated cell counts. Clones were read by immunoSEQ multiplex PCR, and TCRdb kept only the in-frame ones, dropping some. The DNA was the basis for D and trimming; V, J and clone size are from that table. The repertoire holds approximately 63,000 clones, with roughly three quarters as singletons. Source material: peripheral blood. The TCR comes from a woman in her sixties or seventies with acute or convalescent COVID-19.

The DNA for the CDR3 is TGTGCCAGTAAAACCGGCAGGGGGCAGGGCACCGGGGAGCTGTTTTTT. Translating it yields CASKTGRGQGTGELFF. The chain employs TRBV19 and TRBJ2-2; TRBD1 matches at 8 bases. This CDR3 contains 16 residues. The V and J ends lost 7 bases and 4 bases, in that order; junction bases with no gene match: 11. Germline CDR1 is LNHDA and CDR2 is SQIVND (reference sequence).